This entry is about one TCR beta chain. This clonotype was recorded many times. Its antigen is still unknown. Within one base of it there is no much larger clone, and no base qualities were kept. This sample was sequenced with an Illumina HiSeq 1500. TCRdb handled the public reads itself, with Q25 trimming in fastp and clone calling in MiXCR, and kept productive beta chains. Merged by CDR3 protein, the rows form single entries marked with the most common genes and DNA. The sample yields 150,000 to 200,000 distinct CDR3 sequences; roughly 28% were counted once. The top ten clonotypes cover roughly 29% of the sample. The data derive from a study of T cell repertoires in cytomegalovirus infection (dated by TCRdb to the late 2010s). Notes on the research overall: Because public TCR beta signatures pointed to carriage of CMV infection together with the matching HLA type, the HLA type of each donor mattered for the analysis. On the study overall, not on this receptor specifically: The ex vivo response was dominated by HLA-C-restricted CMV-specific TCR beta clonotypes, which also provided the single most frequent clonotype in two of eight donors. Carriers of CMV infection plus the relevant HLA type were discriminated by the cumulative frequency of public TCR beta family members in the study cohort and in an independent 352-donor cohort.

Sequencing used PBMCs. This receptor was identified in a human donor in good health (CMV status not recorded). Some clones in this sample may be carry-over from other donors' samples.

The DNA is TGCAGTGCTAGAGGAAACGGGCCCAATCAGCCCCAGCATTTT. It encodes CSARGNGPNQPQHF. This receptor chain uses TRBV20-1 and TRBJ1-5; no D gene call is confident. The CDR3 runs 14 residues from the cysteine to the phenylalanine. Only the CDR3 DNA stays, 42 bases, in frame from base 1. The junction shows trimming of 1 base on V and 3 bases on J, plus 10 bases between the germline ends. CDR1 is given as DFQATT and CDR2 as SNEGSKA, both from the germline V gene (reference sequence).